This TCR beta chain was observed in a study of cytomegalovirus exposure and HLA in healthy donors. This clone was seen a handful of times. The CDR3 extends over 16 amino acids. The V gene end was trimmed by 1 base and the J gene end by 7 bases; junction bases not matched to a gene: 6. Germline V gene data show CDR1 as MGHRA and CDR2 as YSYEKL. PCR employed 60 Vbeta and 13 Jbeta primers. Repertoires were generated with immunoSEQ multiplex PCR, while TCRdb's copy carries only in-frame clones and drops some. This sample carries approximately 100,000 clones, under 80% of them seen once, and the ten largest clones take around 4.4%.

Sequencing was performed on PBMCs. This rearrangement joins TRBV4-1 to TRBJ2-1, with 11 bases fitting TRBD2. This TCR came from a man aged 35-49 years in good health and CMV-seronegative. The CDR3 region is CASSQVTSGGGNEQFF. CDR3 nucleotides: TGCGCCAGCAGCCAAGTCACTAGCGGGGGCGGGAATGAGCAGTTCTTC.